The rows below give T cell receptor beta chains drawn from one sample of a study of a mutant IDH1 vaccine in newly diagnosed glioma. What these receptors recognize is not known. This table comes from immunoSEQ multiplex PCR, and its TCRdb copy is limited to in-frame clones, with some not included. This table has tens of thousands of clones, 70% to 90% appearing once. This sample comprised PBMCs, obtained from a glioma patient whose treatment included an IDH1 peptide vaccine. These receptors were taken from a man in his late teens or twenties with glioma. The CDR3 runs from the conserved cysteine through the conserved F or W.

cdr3_aa v_call
CSVAGTSGNEQFF TRBV29-1
CASSLRGAGANVLTF TRBV5-6
CASSSYSSYEQYF TRBV5-1
CASSWGLYEQYF TRBV7-9
CASSQGWRGRTGELFF TRBV14
CASSYSNPGARNEQFF TRBV6-5
CATGDRPGRTDTQYF TRBV6-1
CASSPGRVPSYEQYF TRBV18
CASSMGRPGELFF TRBV19
CASSLTGAQGGYTF TRBV6-5